The next 18 T cell receptor beta chains were all read from a single sample in a study of cytomegalovirus exposure and HLA in healthy donors. Primers for the PCR totalled 60 Vbeta and 13 Jbeta. TCRdb's copy holds only in-frame clones and misses some; the assay was immunoSEQ multiplex PCR. The sample includes just over 150,000 clones, approximately 79% of them seen just once. Sample: PBMCs. These receptors were collected from a woman between 45 and 65 years old in good health and CMV-seropositive.

This CDR3 is CASSLPRDRFSYEQYF. CDR3 in DNA: TGTGCCAGCAGCTTACCCCGGGACAGGTTCTCCTACGAGCAGTACTTC. The chain uses TRBV7-9 and TRBJ2-7; 8 nucleotides line up with TRBD1. The germline V gene has CDR1 SEHNR and CDR2 FQNEAQ (reference sequence). Trimming at V came to 2 bases and at J to 0 bases, leaving 6 bases not matched to a gene. CDR3 length: 16 amino acids.

The CDR3 sequence is CASSLPGTDTQYF. The CDR3 nucleotides are TGCGCCAGCAGCTTGCCAGGCACAGATACGCAGTATTTT. The gene calls are TRBV5-1 and TRBJ2-3; D is unresolved. The CDR3 covers 13 residues. Trimming removed 1 base at V and 1 base at J, with 4 bases between. The V gene's germline CDR1 is SGHRS and CDR2 YFSETQ.

This chain connects TRBV19 to TRBJ2-1; the D gene is possibly TRBD1 (6 bases). In germline, CDR1 is LNHDA, CDR2 SQIVND (reference sequence). The V gene lost 5 bases and the J gene lost 6 bases, with 14 bases spanning the gap. The CDR3 runs 14 residues. Here the CDR3 DNA reads TGTGCCAGTAGTTCCCCCGGACAGACCAATGAGCAGTTCTTC. The encoded protein is CASSSPGQTNEQFF.

The chain is built from TRBV6-1 and TRBJ2-2, with D tentatively TRBD2 (5 bases). V was pared by 1 base and J by 6 bases, with 12 bases between. The CDR3 has 15 residues. The germline V gene has CDR1 MNHNS and CDR2 SASEGT. This CDR3 reads CASSEVGGLAGELFF. The DNA of the CDR3 is TGTGCCAGCAGTGAAGTTGGAGGTCTGGCCGGGGAGCTGTTTTTT.

V and J are TRBV6-5 and TRBJ2-2; possibly TRBD2 for D (7 bases). The CDR3 loop spans 15 amino acids. Trimming shortened V by 5 bases and J by 7 bases, and 17 bases separated the two germline ends. CDR1 is MNHEY, CDR2 SVGAGI, per germline. The CDR3 reads CASSPGGGPVGELFF. In DNA form, the CDR3 reads TGTGCCAGCAGTCCAGGCGGGGGCCCGGTCGGGGAGCTGTTTTTT.

This clone was counted a single time. This chain connects TRBV2 to TRBJ2-2; TRBD1 matches 7 bases. The CDR3 is 16 residues long. The ends lost 3 bases at V and 0 bases at J; junction bases unmatched: 4. Germline loops: CDR1 SNHLY, CDR2 FYNNEI. The CDR3 region has the DNA TGTGCCAGCAGTGATCAGGGGGTGGCGAACACCGGGGAGCTGTTTTTT. Translation gives CASSDQGVANTGELFF. Full variable domain (remainder filled in from reference TRBV2 and TRBJ2-2): EPEVTQTPSHQVTQMGQEVILRCVPISNHLYFYWYRQILGQKVEFLVSFYNNEISEKSEIFDDQFSVERPDGSNFTLKIRSTKLEDSAMYFCASSDQGVANTGELFFGEGSRLTVL.

The V and J genes are TRBV27 and TRBJ2-3; TRBD1 is a possible D gene (6 bases). The V end was cut by 5 bases, the J end by 6 bases, with 12 bases between. The V gene's germline CDR1 is MNHEY and CDR2 SMNVEV (reference sequence). This CDR3 has 13 residues. Here the CDR3 reads CASSTITGDTQYF. The CDR3 nucleotides are TGTGCCAGCAGTACAATTACAGGGGATACGCAGTATTTT.

The rearrangement uses TRBV6-6 and TRBJ2-1, with TRBD1 matching 7 bases. J gave up 5 bases and V 6 bases, and 4 bases lay outside the gene matches. The CDR3 is 13 amino acids. CDR1 and CDR2 (germline): MNHNY, SVGAGI (reference sequence). CDR3 sequence reads: CASRVGGNNEQFF. In nucleotides, the CDR3 is TGTGCCAGCAGAGTAGGGGGCAACAATGAGCAGTTCTTC.

This chain links TRBV30 with TRBJ2-7, with D tentatively TRBD2 (5 bases). CDR1 and CDR2 (germline): GTSNPN, SVGIG (reference sequence). The V end lost 0 bases, the J end lost 2 bases, and 11 bases lay between the germline ends. The CDR3 has 14 residues. In DNA, the CDR3 is TGTGCCTGGAGTGTACCGGGGTGGCCCTACGAGCAGTACTTC. This encodes CAWSVPGWPYEQYF.

The chain uses TRBV30 and TRBJ1-6, with D possibly being TRBD1 (5 bases). The CDR3 is 14 residues long. Germline CDR1 is GTSNPN and CDR2 is SVGIG (reference sequence). V lost 2 bases, J lost 8 bases, and 13 bases lay in between. The CDR3 loop is CAWSIGRVDSPLHF. CDR3 nucleotide sequence: TGTGCCTGGAGTATAGGCAGGGTGGATTCACCCCTCCACTTT. The complete variable domain, with remaining parts taken from reference TRBV30 and TRBJ1-6, reads SQTIHQWPATLVQPVGSPLSLECTVEGTSNPNLYWYRQAAGRGLQLLFYSVGIGQISSEVPQNLSASRPQDRQFILSSKKLLLSDSGFYLCAWSIGRVDSPLHFGNGTRLTVT.

This chain links TRBV6-6 with TRBJ2-5; D might be TRBD1 (6 bases). The V end lost 0 bases, the J end lost 3 bases, and 14 bases lay between the germline ends. The CDR3 sequence is 16 residues long. Germline CDR1 reads MNHNY; CDR2 reads SVGAGI (reference sequence). The CDR3 sequence: CASSYSNRVAKETQYF. CDR3 nucleotide sequence: TGTGCCAGCAGTTACTCGAACAGGGTGGCGAAAGAGACCCAGTACTTC.

As to this clone: Other nucleotide sequences from this sample produce the same CDR3. The chain couples TRBV18 to TRBJ2-7, with D tentatively TRBD2 (6 bases). Trimming removed 3 bases at V and 3 bases at J, with 9 bases between. CDR3 length: 13 residues. Germline V gene data show CDR1 as KGHSH and CDR2 as LQKENI. Here the CDR3 reads CASSPRRGYEQYF. DNA for the CDR3: TGTGCCAGCTCACCGAGGCGGGGCTACGAGCAGTACTTC.

This clone was counted once. V gene TRBV7-8 combines with J gene TRBJ2-7; 8 bases are shared with TRBD1. Unmatched junction bases numbered 4, after V lost 1 base and J lost 2 bases. Germline CDR1 reads SGHVS; CDR2 reads FQNEAQ. The CDR3 is 15 amino acids. The CDR3 spells CASSLGRGHPYEQYF. The CDR3 DNA reads TGTGCCAGCAGCTTAGGCAGGGGGCACCCCTACGAGCAGTACTTC.

The genes are TRBV6-6 and TRBJ2-3, with 7 bases identical to TRBD2. The V segment lost 6 bases and the J segment 3 bases; nucleotides outside the gene matches: 9. Germline CDR1 reads MNHNY; CDR2 reads SVGAGI (reference sequence). The CDR3 sequence is 15 residues long. Here the CDR3 DNA reads TGTGCCAGCAGCCGGGACTACCTCCCGACAGATACGCAGTATTTT. It is translated as CASSRDYLPTDTQYF.

The V gene is TRBV7-2, the J gene TRBJ2-7; unclear D gene. The CDR3 contains 15 residues. V was clipped by 0 bases and J by 0 bases, with 9 bases between them. The germline V gene encodes CDR1 SGHTA and CDR2 FQGNSA. The CDR3 loop is CASSLAPGASYEQYF. CDR3 sequence (DNA): TGTGCCAGCAGCTTAGCGCCAGGCGCCTCCTACGAGCAGTACTTC.

This clone was detected only a few times. The chain recombines TRBV14 with TRBJ2-5; no firm D call. The J call is uncertain, as TRBJ2-7 better fits the DNA end. Germline V gene data show CDR1 as SGHDN and CDR2 as FVKESK. This CDR3 is built from 14 residues. The CDR3 protein is CASSQDPVNYEQYF. DNA of the CDR3: TGTGCCAGCAGCCAAGATCCCGTAAACTACGAGCAGTACTTC.

The CDR3 sequence: CASSFTGGSYATNEKLFF. CDR3 DNA sequence: TGTGCCAGCAGCTTCACAGGGGGCTCCTATGCAACTAATGAAAAACTGTTTTTT. The gene calls are TRBV7-2 and TRBJ1-4; the match to TRBD1 covers 9 bases. V trimming: 3 bases; J trimming: 0 bases; junction bases outside the gene matches: 8. The CDR3 is 18 residues long. Per the germline V gene, CDR1 is SGHTA and CDR2 is FQGNSA.

The rearrangement links TRBV18 to TRBJ1-1; D not certain. Trimming pared 2 bases from V and 0 bases from J, leaving 10 bases between. Germline lookup yields CDR1 KGHSH and CDR2 LQKENI. This CDR3 is 15 amino acids long. CDR3: CASSPSQVLNTEAFF. In DNA form, the CDR3 reads TGTGCCAGCTCACCATCGCAGGTCTTGAACACTGAAGCTTTCTTT. Full variable domain (outside the CDR3, taken from reference TRBV18 and TRBJ1-1): NAGVMQNPRHLVRRRGQEARLRCSPMKGHSHVYWYRQLPEEGLKFMVYLQKENIIDESGMPKERFSAEFPKEGPSILRIQQVVRGDSAAYFCASSPSQVLNTEAFFGQGTRLTVV.